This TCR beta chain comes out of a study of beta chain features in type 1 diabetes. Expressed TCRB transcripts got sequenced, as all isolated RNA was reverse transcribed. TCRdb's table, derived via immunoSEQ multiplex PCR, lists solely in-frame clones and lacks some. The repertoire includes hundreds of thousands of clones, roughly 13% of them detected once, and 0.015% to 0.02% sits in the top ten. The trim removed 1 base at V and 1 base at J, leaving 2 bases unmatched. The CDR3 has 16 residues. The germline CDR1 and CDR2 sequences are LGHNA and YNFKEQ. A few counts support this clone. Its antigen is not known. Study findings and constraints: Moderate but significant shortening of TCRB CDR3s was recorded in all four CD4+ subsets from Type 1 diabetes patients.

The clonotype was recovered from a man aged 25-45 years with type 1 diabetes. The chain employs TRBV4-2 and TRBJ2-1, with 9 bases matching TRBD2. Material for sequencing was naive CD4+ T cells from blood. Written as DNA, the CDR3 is TGTGCCAGCAGCCAAGCTGCGGGGGGGTCCTACAATGAGCAGTTCTTC. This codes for CASSQAAGGSYNEQFF.